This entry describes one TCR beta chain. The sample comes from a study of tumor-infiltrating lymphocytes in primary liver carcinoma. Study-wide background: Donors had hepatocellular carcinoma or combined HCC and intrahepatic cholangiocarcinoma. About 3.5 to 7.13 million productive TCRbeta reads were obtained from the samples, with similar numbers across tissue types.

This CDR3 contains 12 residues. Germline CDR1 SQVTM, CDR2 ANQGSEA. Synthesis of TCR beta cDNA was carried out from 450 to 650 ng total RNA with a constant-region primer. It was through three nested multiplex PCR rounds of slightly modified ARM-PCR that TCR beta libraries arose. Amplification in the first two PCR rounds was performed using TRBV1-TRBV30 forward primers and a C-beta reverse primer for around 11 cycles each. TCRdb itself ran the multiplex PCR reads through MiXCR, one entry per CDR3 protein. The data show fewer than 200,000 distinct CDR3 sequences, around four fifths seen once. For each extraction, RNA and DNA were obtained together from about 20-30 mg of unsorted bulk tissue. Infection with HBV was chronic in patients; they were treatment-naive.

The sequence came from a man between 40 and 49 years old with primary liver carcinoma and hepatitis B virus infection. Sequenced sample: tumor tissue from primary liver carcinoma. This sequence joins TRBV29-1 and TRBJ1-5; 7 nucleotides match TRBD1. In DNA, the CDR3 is TGCAACTTTGGGGAACAGGGGCAGCCCCAGCATTTT. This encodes CNFGEQGQPQHF. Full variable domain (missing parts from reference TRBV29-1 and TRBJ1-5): SAVISQKPSRDICQRGTSLTIQCQVDSQVTMMFWYRQQPGQSLTLIATANQGSEATYESGFVIDKFPISRPNLTFSTLTVSNMSPEDSSIYLCNFGEQGQPQHFGDGTRLSIL.